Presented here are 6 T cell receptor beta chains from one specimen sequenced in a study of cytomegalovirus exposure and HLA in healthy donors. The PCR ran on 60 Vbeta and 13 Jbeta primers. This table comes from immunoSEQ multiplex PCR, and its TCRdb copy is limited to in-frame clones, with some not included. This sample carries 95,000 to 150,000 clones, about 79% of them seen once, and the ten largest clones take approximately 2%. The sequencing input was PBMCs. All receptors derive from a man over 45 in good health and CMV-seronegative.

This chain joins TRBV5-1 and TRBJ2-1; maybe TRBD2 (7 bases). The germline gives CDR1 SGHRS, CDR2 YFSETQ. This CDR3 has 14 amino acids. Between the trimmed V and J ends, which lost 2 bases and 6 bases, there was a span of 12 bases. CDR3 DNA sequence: TGCGCCAGCAGCTTAGAGGGGGGGCGCAATGAGCAGTTCTTC. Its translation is CASSLEGGRNEQFF.

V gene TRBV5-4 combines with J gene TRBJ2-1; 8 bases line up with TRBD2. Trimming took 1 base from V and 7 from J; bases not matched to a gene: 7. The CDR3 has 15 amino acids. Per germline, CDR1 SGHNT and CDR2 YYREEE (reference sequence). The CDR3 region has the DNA TGTGCCAGCAGCTTGTTCCAGCGGGGGAAAAATGAGCAGTTCTTC. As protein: CASSLFQRGKNEQFF.

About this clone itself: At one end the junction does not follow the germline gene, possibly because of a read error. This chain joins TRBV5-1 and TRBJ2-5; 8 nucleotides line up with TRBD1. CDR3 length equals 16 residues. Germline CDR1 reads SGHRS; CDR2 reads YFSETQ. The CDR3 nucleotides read TGCGCCAGCAGTTTGGACAGGGTCGTTACTCAAGAGACCCAGTACTTC. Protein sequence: CASSLDRVVTQETQYF.

CDR3 protein: CASTRPGQGTYEQYV. As DNA, the CDR3 is TGTGCCAGCACCCGACCGGGACAGGGGACCTACGAGCAGTACGTC. V and J are TRBV28 and TRBJ2-7, with 10 nucleotides matching TRBD1. The junction had 8 bases not matched to a gene; V was cut back by 7 bases and J by 2 bases. Germline values: CDR1 MDHEN, CDR2 SYDVKM. This CDR3 spans 15 amino acids.

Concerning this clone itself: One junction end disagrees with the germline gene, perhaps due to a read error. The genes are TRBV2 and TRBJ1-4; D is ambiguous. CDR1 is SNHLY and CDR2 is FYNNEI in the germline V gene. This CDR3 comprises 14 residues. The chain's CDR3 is CASRTSGIGEKLLF. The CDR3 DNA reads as TGTGCCAGCAGAACTTCGGGGATCGGCGAAAAACTGCTTTTT.

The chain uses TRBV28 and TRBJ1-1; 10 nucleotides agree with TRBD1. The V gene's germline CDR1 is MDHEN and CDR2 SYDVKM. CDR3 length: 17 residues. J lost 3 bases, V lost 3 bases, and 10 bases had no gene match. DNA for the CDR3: TGTGCCAGCAGTTTGTGGACAGGGGGTGGTAAGGACACTGAAGCTTTCTTT. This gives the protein CASSLWTGGGKDTEAFF.